This is a list of T cell receptor beta chains from one sample in a study of circulating tumor DNA in untreated peripheral T-cell lymphoma. Method: immunoSEQ multiplex PCR; TCRdb's copy keeps in-frame clones and lacks some. The table lists 8,000 to 9,000 clones, 65% to 85% of them singletons. Sample: tumor tissue. These receptors all come from a human donor with peripheral T-cell lymphoma. The CDR3 runs from the conserved cysteine through the conserved F or W. D genes are given only for firm matches. Size is omitted from some rows. Given values are once, few, many or a class for expanded clones.

CASSWGTGSTDTQYF	TGTGCCAGTAGTTGGGGGACAGGGTCCACAGATACGCAGTATTTT	TRBV19	-	TRBJ2-3	TRBD1
CASSILEGGQPQHF	TGTGCCAGTAGTATTTTAGAGGGAGGGCAGCCCCAGCATTTT	TRBV19	-	TRBJ1-5	-
CASSPTSGYEYQETQYF	TGTGCCAGCAGCCCGACTAGCGGGTACGAGTACCAAGAGACCCAGTACTTC	TRBV11-3	-	TRBJ2-5	TRBD2
CASSTGLALTKNIQYF	TGTGCCAGCAGCACGGGACTAGCTTTGACCAAAAACATTCAGTACTTC	TRBV11-3	-	TRBJ2-4	TRBD2
CASSITGGNEQFF	TGTGCCAGTAGTATTACAGGGGGCAATGAGCAGTTCTTC	TRBV19	-	TRBJ2-1	TRBD1
CASSPPQEYEQYF	TGTGCCAGCTCACCCCCCCAAGAGTACGAGCAGTACTTC	TRBV18	-	TRBJ2-7	-
CASSDRDRLQRYEQYF	TGTGCCAGCAGTGACCGGGACAGGCTTCAGAGATACGAGCAGTACTTC	TRBV11-3	-	TRBJ2-7	TRBD1
CASSVSLGNQPQHF	TGTGCCAGCAGCGTTTCCCTCGGGAATCAGCCCCAGCATTTT	TRBV6-8	few	TRBJ1-5	-
CASTPGGQFNYGYTF	TGTGCCAGCACCCCCGGGGGACAGTTTAACTATGGCTACACCTTC	TRBV11-3	-	TRBJ1-2	TRBD1
CASSILTGGGYEQYF	TGTGCCAGTAGTATCTTGACAGGGGGCGGCTACGAGCAGTACTTC	TRBV19	-	TRBJ2-7	TRBD1
CATGAVTSTDTQYF	TGTGCCACAGGGGCTGTAACTAGCACAGATACGCAGTATTTT	TRBV6-8	-	TRBJ2-3	-
CASSEAGLETQYF	TGTGCCAGCAGTGAGGCAGGGTTAGAGACCCAGTACTTC	TRBV6-8	-	TRBJ2-5	-
CATSSLRLRGAQETQYF	TGTGCCACCAGCAGTCTAAGATTAAGGGGGGCCCAAGAGACCCAGTACTTC	TRBV15	once	TRBJ2-5	-
CASSYSNLYSYTF	TGTGCCAGCAGTTACTCGAACCTCTATAGCTACACCTTC	TRBV6-8	-	TRBJ1-2	-
CSARDSNTGELFF	TGCAGCGCCAGGGACAGTAACACCGGGGAGCTGTTTTTT	TRBV29-1	-	TRBJ2-2	TRBD1
CASRFGHGGYGYTF	TGTGCCAGCAGATTCGGACATGGAGGCTATGGCTACACCTTC	TRBV6-8	-	TRBJ1-2	-
CAWSTTPGNEQFF	TGTGCCTGGAGTACTACCCCGGGGAATGAGCAGTTCTTC	TRBV30	-	TRBJ2-1	-
CSGWGQGGEKLFF	TGCAGCGGATGGGGACAGGGAGGTGAAAAACTGTTTTTT	TRBV29-1	few	TRBJ1-4	TRBD1
CASSLGQGSTDTQYF	TGTGCCAGCAGCTTAGGACAGGGGAGCACAGATACGCAGTATTTT	TRBV11-3	-	TRBJ2-3	TRBD1
CASSLSVTASYEQYF	TGTGCCAGCAGCTTGAGTGTTACAGCCTCCTACGAGCAGTACTTC	TRBV11-3	-	TRBJ2-7	-
CASSFGQGVGELFF	TGTGCCAGCAGCTTTGGACAGGGGGTCGGGGAGCTGTTTTTT	TRBV6-8	-	TRBJ2-2	TRBD1
CASSYSSSWTGRLNTEAFF	TGTGCCAGCAGTTACAGCTCTTCCTGGACAGGGCGATTGAACACTGAAGCTTTCTTT	TRBV6-8	once	TRBJ1-1	TRBD1
CASSFGATNEKLFF	TGTGCCTCCTCGTTTGGGGCAACTAATGAAAAACTGTTTTTT	TRBV15	medium-sized	TRBJ1-4	-
CASSRGGNTEAFF	TGTGCCAGCAGCCGGGGGGGGAACACTGAAGCTTTCTTT	TRBV6-8	once	TRBJ1-1	-
CAWSVVGTNTEAFF	TGTGCCTGGAGTGTTGTGGGAACGAACACTGAAGCTTTCTTT	TRBV30	-	TRBJ1-1	-
CASSPWGYTEAFF	TGTGCCAGCAGCCCCTGGGGGTACACTGAAGCTTTCTTT	TRBV14	-	TRBJ1-1	-
CASSVALASYNEQFF	TGTGCCAGCAGCGTAGCTCTAGCGTCCTACAATGAGCAGTTCTTC	TRBV9	once	TRBJ2-1	-
CASSPPDRYNEQFF	TGTGCCAGCTCACCACCGGACAGATACAATGAGCAGTTCTTC	TRBV18	-	TRBJ2-1	-
CATSRVSGGYTDTQYF	TGTGCCACCAGCAGAGTAAGCGGGGGGTACACAGATACGCAGTATTTT	TRBV15	-	TRBJ2-3	TRBD2
CAISESGSYEQYF	TGTGCCATCAGTGAGTCGGGCAGCTACGAGCAGTACTTC	TRBV10-3	-	TRBJ2-7	-
CASSPGIVLTF	TGTGCCAGTAGTCCGGGGATCGTCCTGACTTTC	TRBV19	-	TRBJ2-6	-
CASSQVLWDREIHEQFF	TGCGCCAGCAGCCAAGTTCTGTGGGACAGGGAGATCCATGAGCAGTTCTTC	TRBV4-1	-	TRBJ2-1	TRBD1
CASSSRAADTEAFF	TGTGCCAGCTCATCACGGGCTGCTGACACTGAAGCTTTCTTT	TRBV18	-	TRBJ1-1	-
CSVRDNSGNTIYF	TGCAGCGTCCGGGACAACTCTGGAAACACCATATATTTT	TRBV29-1	-	TRBJ1-3	-
CASSSLGLGRDTIYF	TGTGCCAGCAGCTCCTTAGGTCTCGGGAGGGACACCATATATTTT	TRBV11-3	few	TRBJ1-3	-
CASSITGYNQPQHF	TGTGCCAGTAGTATTACAGGGTACAATCAGCCCCAGCATTTT	TRBV19	-	TRBJ1-5	-
CASSLGPAVSYEQYF	TGTGCCAGCAGCTTAGGCCCGGCGGTCTCCTACGAGCAGTACTTC	TRBV7-5	-	TRBJ2-7	-
CASSQISEGEKLFF	TGCGCCAGCAGCCAGATAAGCGAAGGGGAAAAACTGTTTTTT	TRBV1	-	TRBJ1-4	-
CASSPPGGRPYSYEQYF	TGTGCCAGCTCACCACCCGGGGGGCGCCCGTACTCCTACGAGCAGTACTTC	TRBV18	-	TRBJ2-7	-
CASSYGMNTEAFF	TGTGCCAGCAGTTACGGGATGAACACTGAAGCTTTCTTT	TRBV6-8	-	TRBJ1-1	-
CAISESAGLQETQYF	TGTGCCATCAGTGAGTCCGCGGGGCTTCAAGAGACCCAGTACTTC	TRBV10-3	-	TRBJ2-5	-
CSVIDRLNSPLHF	TGCAGCGTCATAGACAGACTTAATTCACCCCTCCACTTT	TRBV29-1	-	TRBJ1-6	-
CASSFLLNMNTEAFF	TGTGCCAGCAGCTTTTTGTTAAACATGAACACTGAAGCTTTCTTT	TRBV11-3	-	TRBJ1-1	-
CASQISASEAFF	TGTGCCTCCCAGATCTCAGCTAGTGAAGCTTTCTTT	TRBV19	few	TRBJ1-1	-
CASSYSRETQYF	TGTGCCAGCAGTTACTCGAGAGAGACCCAGTACTTC	TRBV6-8	-	TRBJ2-5	-
CASSIPPDTEPYEQYF	TGTGCCAGTAGTATACCCCCGGACACGGAACCCTACGAGCAGTACTTC	TRBV19	-	TRBJ2-7	-
CATTRDQTYNEQFF	TGTGCCACCACCAGGGACCAAACCTACAATGAGCAGTTCTTC	TRBV15	-	TRBJ2-1	-
CASGFSQGNYGYTF	TGTGCTAGTGGTTTTTCACAGGGAAACTATGGCTACACCTTC	TRBV12-5	once	TRBJ1-2	-
CASSPLAGGPETQYF	TGTGCCAGCAGCCCCCTAGCGGGGGGGCCGGAGACCCAGTACTTC	TRBV11-3	-	TRBJ2-5	TRBD2
CASISQGDTGELFF	TGTGCCAGCATTTCGCAGGGGGACACCGGGGAGCTGTTTTTT	TRBV28	-	TRBJ2-2	TRBD1
CAWIRGRFSGNTIYF	TGTGCCTGGATTCGGGGCCGCTTCTCTGGAAACACCATATATTTT	TRBV30	-	TRBJ1-3	-
CSVWGQDSGNTIYF	TGCAGCGTGTGGGGACAGGACTCTGGAAACACCATATATTTT	TRBV29-1	-	TRBJ1-3	TRBD1